This entry describes one TCR beta chain. The record originates from a study of PD-1 blockade in classical Hodgkin lymphoma. Measured with immunoSEQ multiplex PCR; TCRdb has only the in-frame clones, and not every one. The sample has 12,000 or so clones; roughly 84% are singletons. The time point: cycle 4 day 1 (C4D1), after 5 to 7 weeks of nivolumab. Following autologous stem cell transplantation, relapse occurred in every patient, and exposure to brentuximab vedotin varied. Thawed PBMCs supplied CD8+ T cells via magnetic negative selection. This CDR3 spans 13 amino acids. Trimming removed 6 bases at V and 5 bases at J, with 13 bases between. Germline V gene lookup returns CDR1 LNHDA and CDR2 SQIVND (reference sequence).

The material was CD8+ T cells from blood, obtained before the fourth cycle of nivolumab. The clonotype comes from a human donor with classical Hodgkin lymphoma. The donor label of this sample is uncertain. The chain has TRBV19 and TRBJ1-1; D perhaps matches TRBD1 (6 bases). The CDR3 sequence is CASSIRGGTEAFF. Here the CDR3 DNA reads TGTGCCAGTAGCATCAGGGGCGGAACTGAAGCTTTCTTT.